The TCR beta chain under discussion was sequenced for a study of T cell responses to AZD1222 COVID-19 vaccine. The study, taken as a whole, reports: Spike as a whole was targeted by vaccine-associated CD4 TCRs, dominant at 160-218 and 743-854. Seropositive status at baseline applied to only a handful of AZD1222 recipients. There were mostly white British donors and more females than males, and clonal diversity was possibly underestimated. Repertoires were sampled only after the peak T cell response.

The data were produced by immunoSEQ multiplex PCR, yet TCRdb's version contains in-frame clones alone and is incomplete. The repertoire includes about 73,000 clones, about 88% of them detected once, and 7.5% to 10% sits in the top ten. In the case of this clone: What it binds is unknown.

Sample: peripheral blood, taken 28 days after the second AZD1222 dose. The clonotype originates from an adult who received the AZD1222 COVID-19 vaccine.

The CDR3: CASLRPVSEQYV. The CDR3 DNA is TGTGCCAGCTTGCGACCGGTTAGTGAGCAGTACGTC. This chain uses TRBV9 with TRBJ2-7; D remains ambiguous. Trimming removed 7 bases at V and 7 bases at J, with 15 bases between. The CDR3 spans 12 residues. Germline V gives CDR1 SGDLS, CDR2 YYNGEE.